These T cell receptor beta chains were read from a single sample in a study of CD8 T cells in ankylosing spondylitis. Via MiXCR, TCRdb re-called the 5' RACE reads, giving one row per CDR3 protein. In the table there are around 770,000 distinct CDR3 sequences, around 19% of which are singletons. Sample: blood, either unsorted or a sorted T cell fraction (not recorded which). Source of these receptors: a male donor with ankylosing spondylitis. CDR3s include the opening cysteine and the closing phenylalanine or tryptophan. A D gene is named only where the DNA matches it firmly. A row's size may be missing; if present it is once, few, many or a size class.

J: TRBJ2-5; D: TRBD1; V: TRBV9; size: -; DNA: TGTGCCAGCAGCAGGGACAGTCGGTTGGAGACCCAGTACTTC; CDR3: CASSRDSRLETQYF
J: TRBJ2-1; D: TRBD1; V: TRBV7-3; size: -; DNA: TGTGCCAGCAGCTTAGAGACAGGGTATGAGCAGTTCTTC; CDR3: CASSLETGYEQFF
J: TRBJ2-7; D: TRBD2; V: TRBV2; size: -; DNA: TGTACCAGCAGTTTTTGGGGGACTAGCGGGAGGTTCTCCTACGAGCAGTACTTC; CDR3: CTSSFWGTSGRFSYEQYF
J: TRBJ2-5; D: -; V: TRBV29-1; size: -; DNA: TGCAGCGTCCTACCGGGGGACCAAGAGACCCAGTACTTC; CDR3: CSVLPGDQETQYF
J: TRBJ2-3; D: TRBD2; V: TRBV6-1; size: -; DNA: TGTGCCAGCAGCTCCGTCCTGGGGATAGCGGGAATCCCAGATACGCAGTATTTT; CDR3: CASSSVLGIAGIPDTQYF
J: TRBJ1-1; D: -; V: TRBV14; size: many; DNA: TGTGCCAGCAGCCCCCTGCAACCAGGGGCGAACACTGAAGCTTTCTTT; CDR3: CASSPLQPGANTEAFF
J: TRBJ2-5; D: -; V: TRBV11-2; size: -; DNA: TGTGCCAGCAGCTTACCTTTTTGGGGCCGGGGGTCCCAAGAGACCCAGTACTTC; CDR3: CASSLPFWGRGSQETQYF
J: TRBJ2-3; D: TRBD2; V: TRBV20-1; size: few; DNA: TGCAGTGCTAGAGGACTAGCCGGCACAGATACGCAGTATTTT; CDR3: CSARGLAGTDTQYF
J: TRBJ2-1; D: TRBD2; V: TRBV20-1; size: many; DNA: TGCAGTGCTAGCCCGCCCGGGACTAGCGGGAGGAATGAGCAGTTCTTC; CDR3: CSASPPGTSGRNEQFF
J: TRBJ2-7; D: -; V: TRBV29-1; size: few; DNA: TGCAGCGTTGGACACGTCGGGTCCTACGAGCAGTACTTC; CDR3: CSVGHVGSYEQYF
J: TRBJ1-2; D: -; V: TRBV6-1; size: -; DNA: TGTGCCAGCAGTCCGGGGACGGGAAATGGCTACACCTTC; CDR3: CASSPGTGNGYTF
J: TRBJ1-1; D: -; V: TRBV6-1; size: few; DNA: TGTGCCAGCAGTGAACGGCCGGGGGGGGCCACTGAAGCTTTCTTT; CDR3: CASSERPGGATEAFF
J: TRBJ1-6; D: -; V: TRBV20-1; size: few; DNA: TGCAGTGCCGTCCACCCGACAGGCAGCTCCTATAATTCACCCCTCCACTTT; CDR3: CSAVHPTGSSYNSPLHF
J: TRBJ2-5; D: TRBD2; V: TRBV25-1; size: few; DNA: TGTGCCAGCAGTGACAGACTAGCGGGAGGGCAAGAGACCCAGTACTTC; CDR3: CASSDRLAGGQETQYF
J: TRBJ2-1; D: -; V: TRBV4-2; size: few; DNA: TGTGCCAGCAGCCAAGATGTTATGTTGAATGAGCAGTTCTTC; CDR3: CASSQDVMLNEQFF
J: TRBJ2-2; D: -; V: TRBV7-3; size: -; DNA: TGTGCCAGCAGCTCAACGACAGTGACCGGGGAGCTGTTTTTT; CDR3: CASSSTTVTGELFF
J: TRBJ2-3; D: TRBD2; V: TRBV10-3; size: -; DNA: TGTGCCATCAGTGAGTCAGCTAGCCGGGAGGGAGATACGCAGTATTTT; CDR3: CAISESASREGDTQYF
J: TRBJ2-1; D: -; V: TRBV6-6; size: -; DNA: TGTGCCAGCGGGGACCGGCGCAATGAGCAGTTCTTC; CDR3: CASGDRRNEQFF
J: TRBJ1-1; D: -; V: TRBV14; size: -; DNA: TGTGCCAGCAGCCCCATAGGTTTGAACACTGAAGCTTTCTTT; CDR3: CASSPIGLNTEAFF
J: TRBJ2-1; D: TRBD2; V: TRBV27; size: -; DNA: TGTGCCAGCAGTTTCGGGACTAGCGGGGACAATGAGCAGTTCTTC; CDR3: CASSFGTSGDNEQFF
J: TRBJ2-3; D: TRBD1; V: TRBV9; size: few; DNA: TGTGCCAGCAGCAACCCGGGACAGGGGACTAGCACAGATACGCAGTATTTT; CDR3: CASSNPGQGTSTDTQYF
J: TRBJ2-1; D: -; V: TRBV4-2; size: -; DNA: TGTGCCAGCAGCTATGACCCCCGGGCCGTCTACAATGAGCAGTTCTTC; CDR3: CASSYDPRAVYNEQFF
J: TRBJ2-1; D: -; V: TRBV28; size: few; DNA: TGTGCCAGCAGTTTATCGGCCTCGAGGGACGCCAATGAGCAGTTCTTC; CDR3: CASSLSASRDANEQFF
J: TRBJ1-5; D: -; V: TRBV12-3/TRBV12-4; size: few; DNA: TGTGCCAGCAGGACAGATCAGAGCAATCAGCCCCAGCATTTT; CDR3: CASRTDQSNQPQHF
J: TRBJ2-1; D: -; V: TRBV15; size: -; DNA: TGTGCCACCAGCATGTGGAGTGGGGAGCAAGTCTTC; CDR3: CATSMWSGEQVF
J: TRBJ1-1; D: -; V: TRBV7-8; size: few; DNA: TGTGCCAGCAGCTTGAGTCGGAATCGGAACACTGAAGCTTTCTTT; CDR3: CASSLSRNRNTEAFF
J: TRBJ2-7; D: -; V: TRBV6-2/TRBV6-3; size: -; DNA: TGTGCCAGCAGTTACGACAGCCCTGAATGGTACGAGCAGTACTTC; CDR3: CASSYDSPEWYEQYF
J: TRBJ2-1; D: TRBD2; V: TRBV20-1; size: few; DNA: TGCAGAGCTGCGGGGGGAGTTGACAATGAGCAGTTCTTC; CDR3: CRAAGGVDNEQFF
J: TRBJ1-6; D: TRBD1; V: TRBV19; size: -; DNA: TGTGCCAGTAGTATCGGGGACAGCGGCGGTTCACCCCTCCACTTT; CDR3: CASSIGDSGGSPLHF
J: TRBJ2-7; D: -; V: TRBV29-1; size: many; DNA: TGCAGCGTTGAAGGAGCAGGGGGGTACGAGCAGTACTTC; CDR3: CSVEGAGGYEQYF
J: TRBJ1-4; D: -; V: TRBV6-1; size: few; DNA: TGTGCCAGCAGTGTCGGACGGGGGGGTGAAAAACTGTTTTTT; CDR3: CASSVGRGGEKLFF
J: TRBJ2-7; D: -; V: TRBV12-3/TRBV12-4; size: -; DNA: TGTGCCAGCAGTTTCAGCGCCGCCTACGAGCAGTACTTC; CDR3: CASSFSAAYEQYF
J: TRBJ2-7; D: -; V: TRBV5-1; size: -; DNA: TGCGCCAGCAAACGGGACGAAGGAAGCCTCTACGAGCAGTACTTC; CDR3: CASKRDEGSLYEQYF
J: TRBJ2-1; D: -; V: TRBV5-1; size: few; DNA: TGCGCCAGCAGCTTGGTTCTGGAAAGAGTCGATGAGCAGTTCTTC; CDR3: CASSLVLERVDEQFF
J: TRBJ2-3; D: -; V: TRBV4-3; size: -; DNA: TGCGCCAGCAGCCAAGATTCTTCAGCGGGTTGGGCAGATACGCAGTATTTT; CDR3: CASSQDSSAGWADTQYF
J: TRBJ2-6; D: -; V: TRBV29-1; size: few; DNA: TGCAGCGTTGGGACACCCTCTGGGGCCAACGTCCTGACTTTC; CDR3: CSVGTPSGANVLTF
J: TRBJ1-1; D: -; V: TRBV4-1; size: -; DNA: TGCGCCAGCAGCCTTGCGGGGGTGGGCACTGAAGCTTTCTTT; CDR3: CASSLAGVGTEAFF
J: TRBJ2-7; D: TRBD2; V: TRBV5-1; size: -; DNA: TGCGCCAGCAGCTTGGAGCGGGACCCCTTCTACGAGCAGTACTTC; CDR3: CASSLERDPFYEQYF
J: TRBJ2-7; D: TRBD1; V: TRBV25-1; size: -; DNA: TGTGCCAGCAGTGTACAGGGGATCGGTGCATACGAGCAGTACTTC; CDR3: CASSVQGIGAYEQYF
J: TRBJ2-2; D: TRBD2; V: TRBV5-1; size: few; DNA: TGCGCCAGCAGCGGGTCGTTAAGCGGGGGAGCCGGGGAGCTGTTTTTT; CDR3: CASSGSLSGGAGELFF
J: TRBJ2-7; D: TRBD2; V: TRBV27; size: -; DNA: TGTGCCAGCAGCCAGGGGGTCCTTGCTCCACTAGCGGGCCCCTCCTACGAGCAGTACTTC; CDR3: CASSQGVLAPLAGPSYEQYF
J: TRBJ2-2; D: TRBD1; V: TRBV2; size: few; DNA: TGTGCCAGCAGCCCCCCGGGACAGGGGGCCGTCGGGGAGCTGTTTTTT; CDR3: CASSPPGQGAVGELFF